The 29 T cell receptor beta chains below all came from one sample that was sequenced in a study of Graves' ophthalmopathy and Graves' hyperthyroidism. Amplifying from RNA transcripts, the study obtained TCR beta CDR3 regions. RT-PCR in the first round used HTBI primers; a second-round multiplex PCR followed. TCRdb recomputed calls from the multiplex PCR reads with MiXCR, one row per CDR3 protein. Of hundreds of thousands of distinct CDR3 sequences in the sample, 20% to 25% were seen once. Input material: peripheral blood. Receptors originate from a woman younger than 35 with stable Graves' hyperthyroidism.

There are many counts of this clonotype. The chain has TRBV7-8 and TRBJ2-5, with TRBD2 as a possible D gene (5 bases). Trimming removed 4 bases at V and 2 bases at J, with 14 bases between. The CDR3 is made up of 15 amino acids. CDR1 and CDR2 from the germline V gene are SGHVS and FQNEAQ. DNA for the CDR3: TGTGCCAGCAGCTCACCCCGGAGGCAGCAAGAGACCCAGTACTTC. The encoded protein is CASSSPRRQQETQYF.

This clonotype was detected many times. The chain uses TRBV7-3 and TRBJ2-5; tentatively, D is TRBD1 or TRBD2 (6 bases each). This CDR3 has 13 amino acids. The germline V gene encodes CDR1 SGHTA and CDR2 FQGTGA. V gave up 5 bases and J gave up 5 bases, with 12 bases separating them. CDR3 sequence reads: CASSLGGRETQYF. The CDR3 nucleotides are TGTGCCAGCAGCCTGGGGGGCCGGGAGACCCAGTACTTC.

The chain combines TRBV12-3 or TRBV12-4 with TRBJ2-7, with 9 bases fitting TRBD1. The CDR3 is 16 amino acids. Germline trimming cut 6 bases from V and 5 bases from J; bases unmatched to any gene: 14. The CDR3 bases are TGTGCCAGCAGCTTTAGGGGAACAGGGGGCCCCCACGAGCAGTACTTC. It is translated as CASSFRGTGGPHEQYF.

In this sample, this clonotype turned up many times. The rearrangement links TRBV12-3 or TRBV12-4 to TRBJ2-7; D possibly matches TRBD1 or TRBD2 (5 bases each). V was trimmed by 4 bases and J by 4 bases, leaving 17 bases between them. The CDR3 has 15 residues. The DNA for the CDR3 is TGTGCCAGCAGTTGGGACGGCACTCCTGAGTACGAGCAGTACTTC. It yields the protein CASSWDGTPEYEQYF.

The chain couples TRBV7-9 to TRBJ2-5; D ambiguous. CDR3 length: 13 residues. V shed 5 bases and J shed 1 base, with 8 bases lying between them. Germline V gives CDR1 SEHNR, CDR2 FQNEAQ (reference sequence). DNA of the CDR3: TGTGCCAGCAGCGTCGTGGCCCAAGAGACCCAGTACTTC. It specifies CASSVVAQETQYF.

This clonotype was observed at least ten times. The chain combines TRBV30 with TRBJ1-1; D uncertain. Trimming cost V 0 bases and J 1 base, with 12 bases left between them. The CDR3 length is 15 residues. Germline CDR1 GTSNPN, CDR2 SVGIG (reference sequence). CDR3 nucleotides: TGTGCCTGGAGTGTAGACGGAGTACGGAACACTGAAGCTTTCTTT. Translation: CAWSVDGVRNTEAFF.

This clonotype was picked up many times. For the CDR3, the DNA is TGTGCCAGCAGCTACCGGGACACTTCCTACGAGCAGTACTTC. Translating gives CASSYRDTSYEQYF. This chain connects TRBV11-1 to TRBJ2-7; D might be TRBD1 (6 bases). CDR1 and CDR2 from the germline V gene are SGHAT and FQDESV (reference sequence). Trimming took off 4 bases at V and 1 base at J, with 11 bases between the two ends. This CDR3 contains 14 residues.

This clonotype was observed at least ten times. This CDR3 reads CASSDRVGGQPQHF. CDR3 in DNA: TGTGCCAGCAGCGACAGGGTGGGAGGTCAGCCCCAGCATTTT. The chain has TRBV2 and TRBJ1-5; 7 bases are shared with TRBD1. CDR3 length: 14 residues. Germline V gene data show CDR1 as SNHLY and CDR2 as FYNNEI. Trimming removed 6 bases from V and 6 bases from J; junction bases left unmatched: 8.

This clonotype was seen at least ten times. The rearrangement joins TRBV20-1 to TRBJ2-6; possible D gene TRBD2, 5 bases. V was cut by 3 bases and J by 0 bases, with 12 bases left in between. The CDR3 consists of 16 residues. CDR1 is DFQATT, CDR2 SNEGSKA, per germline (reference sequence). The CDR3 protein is CSASIELGSGANVLTF. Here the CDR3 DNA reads TGCAGTGCTAGCATAGAACTAGGCTCTGGGGCCAACGTCCTGACTTTC.

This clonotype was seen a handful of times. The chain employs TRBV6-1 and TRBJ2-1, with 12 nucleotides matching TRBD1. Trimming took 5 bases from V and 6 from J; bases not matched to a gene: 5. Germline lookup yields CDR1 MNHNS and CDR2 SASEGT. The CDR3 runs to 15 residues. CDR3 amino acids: CASSPGTGGFNEQFF. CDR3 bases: TGTGCCAGCAGTCCCGGGACAGGGGGCTTCAATGAGCAGTTCTTC.

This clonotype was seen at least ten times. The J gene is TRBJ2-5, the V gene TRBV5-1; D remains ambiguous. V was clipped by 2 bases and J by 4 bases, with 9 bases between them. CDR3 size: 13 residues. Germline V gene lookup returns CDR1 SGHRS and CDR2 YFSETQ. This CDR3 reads CASSLIGRETQYF. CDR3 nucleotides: TGCGCCAGCAGCTTAATTGGGCGAGAGACCCAGTACTTC. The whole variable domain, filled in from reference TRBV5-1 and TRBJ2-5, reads KAGVTQTPRYLIKTRGQQVTLSCSPISGHRSVSWYQQTPGQGLQFLFEYFSETQRNKGNFPGRFSGRQFSNSRSEMNVSTLELGDSALYLCASSLIGRETQYFGPGTRLLVL.

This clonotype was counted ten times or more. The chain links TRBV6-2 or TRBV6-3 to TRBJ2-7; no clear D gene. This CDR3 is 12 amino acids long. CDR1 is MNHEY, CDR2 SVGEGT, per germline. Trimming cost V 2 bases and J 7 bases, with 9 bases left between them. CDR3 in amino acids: CASSYRYWEQYF. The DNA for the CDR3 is TGTGCCAGCAGTTACCGGTACTGGGAGCAGTACTTC.

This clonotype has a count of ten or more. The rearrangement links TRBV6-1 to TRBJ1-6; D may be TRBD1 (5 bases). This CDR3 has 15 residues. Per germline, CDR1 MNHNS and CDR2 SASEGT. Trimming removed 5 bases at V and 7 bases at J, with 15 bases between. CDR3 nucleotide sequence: TGTGCCAGCAGTCCCGGACACAGCGGGAATTCACCCCTCCACTTT. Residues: CASSPGHSGNSPLHF.

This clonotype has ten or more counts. As DNA, the CDR3 is TGTGCCAGCAGTTACTGGGCGGGGGACAGTCCTTACGAGCAGTACTTC. Its translation is CASSYWAGDSPYEQYF. The chain has TRBV6-5 and TRBJ2-7; the D call may be TRBD1 or TRBD2 (7 bases each). With 1 base removed from V and 4 bases from J, the gap between germline ends came to 17 bases. The germline CDR1 and CDR2 sequences are MNHEY and SVGAGI. This CDR3 has 16 residues.

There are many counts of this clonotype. DNA for the CDR3: TGTGCCAGCAATGGGAACACCGGGGAGCTGTTTTTT. Translating it yields CASNGNTGELFF. The chain employs TRBV6-1 and TRBJ2-2; D unclear. V lost 7 bases, J lost 1 base, and 4 bases lay in between. The CDR3 loop spans 12 amino acids. Germline CDR1 is MNHNS and CDR2 is SASEGT.

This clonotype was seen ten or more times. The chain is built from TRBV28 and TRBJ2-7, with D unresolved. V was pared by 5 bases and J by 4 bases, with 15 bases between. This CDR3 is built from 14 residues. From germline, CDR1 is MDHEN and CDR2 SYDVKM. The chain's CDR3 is CASSPTRERYEQYF. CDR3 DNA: TGTGCCAGCAGTCCGACCAGAGAGAGGTACGAGCAGTACTTC. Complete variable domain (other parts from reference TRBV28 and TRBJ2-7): DVKVTQSSRYLVKRTGEKVFLECVQDMDHENMFWYRQDPGLGLRLIYFSYDVKMKEKGDIPEGYSVSREKKERFSLILESASTNQTSMYLCASSPTRERYEQYFGPGTRLTVT.

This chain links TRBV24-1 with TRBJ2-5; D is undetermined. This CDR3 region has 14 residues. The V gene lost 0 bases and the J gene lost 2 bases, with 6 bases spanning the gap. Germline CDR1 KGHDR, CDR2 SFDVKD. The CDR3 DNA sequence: TGTGCCACCAGTGATTTGGTCAGACAAGAGACCCAGTACTTC. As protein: CATSDLVRQETQYF.

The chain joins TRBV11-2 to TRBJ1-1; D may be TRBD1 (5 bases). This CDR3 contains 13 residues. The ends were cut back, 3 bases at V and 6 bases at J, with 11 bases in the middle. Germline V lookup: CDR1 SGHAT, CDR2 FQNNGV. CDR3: CASSFVQGAEAFF. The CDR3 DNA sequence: TGTGCCAGCAGCTTTGTGCAGGGAGCTGAAGCTTTCTTT.

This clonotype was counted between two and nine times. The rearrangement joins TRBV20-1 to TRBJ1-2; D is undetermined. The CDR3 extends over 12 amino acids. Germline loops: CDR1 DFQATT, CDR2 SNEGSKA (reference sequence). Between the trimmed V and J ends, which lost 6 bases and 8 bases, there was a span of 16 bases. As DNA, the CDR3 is TGCAGTGCCTCCGACGGGCGGAGAGGCTACACCTTC. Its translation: CSASDGRRGYTF.

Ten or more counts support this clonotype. CDR3 residues: CSASVRATEAFF. The CDR3 coding sequence is TGCAGTGCTAGCGTCCGGGCCACTGAAGCTTTCTTT. The gene calls are TRBV20-1 and TRBJ1-1; no clear D. The V end lost 3 bases, the J end lost 4 bases, and 9 bases lay between the germline ends. The CDR3 is made up of 12 amino acids. The V gene's germline CDR1 is DFQATT and CDR2 SNEGSKA (reference sequence).

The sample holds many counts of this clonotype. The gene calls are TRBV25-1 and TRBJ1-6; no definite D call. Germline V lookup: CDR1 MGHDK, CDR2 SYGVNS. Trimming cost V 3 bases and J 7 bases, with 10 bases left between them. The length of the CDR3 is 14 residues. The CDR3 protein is CASSEGIWNSPLHF. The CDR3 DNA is TGTGCCAGCAGTGAGGGTATATGGAATTCACCCCTCCACTTT.

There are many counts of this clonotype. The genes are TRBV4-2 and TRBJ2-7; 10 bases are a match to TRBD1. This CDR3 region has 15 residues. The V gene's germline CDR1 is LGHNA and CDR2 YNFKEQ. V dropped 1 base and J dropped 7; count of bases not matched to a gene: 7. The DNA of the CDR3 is TGTGCCAGCAGCCAAGGGGGACAGGGGTCGGTGGAGCAGTACTTC. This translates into CASSQGGQGSVEQYF.

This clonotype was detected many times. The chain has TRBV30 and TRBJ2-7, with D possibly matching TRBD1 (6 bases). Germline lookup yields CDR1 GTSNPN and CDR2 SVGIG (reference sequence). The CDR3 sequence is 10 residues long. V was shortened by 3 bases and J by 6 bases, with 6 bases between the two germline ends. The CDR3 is CAWRGAEQYF. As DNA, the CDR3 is TGTGCCTGGAGGGGGGCCGAGCAGTACTTC.

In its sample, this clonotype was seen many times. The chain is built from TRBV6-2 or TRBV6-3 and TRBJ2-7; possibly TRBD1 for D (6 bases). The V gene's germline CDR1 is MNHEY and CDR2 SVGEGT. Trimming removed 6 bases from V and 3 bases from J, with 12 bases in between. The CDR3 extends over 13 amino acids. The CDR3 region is CASRLGQHYEQYF. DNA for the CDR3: TGTGCCAGCAGATTGGGACAACACTACGAGCAGTACTTC.

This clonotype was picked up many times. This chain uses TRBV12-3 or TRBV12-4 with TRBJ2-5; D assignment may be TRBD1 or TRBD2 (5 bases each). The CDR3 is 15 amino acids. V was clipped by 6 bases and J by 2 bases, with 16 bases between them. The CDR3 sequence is CASSTTGEGQETQYF. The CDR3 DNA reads TGTGCCAGCAGCACCACAGGAGAGGGGCAAGAGACCCAGTACTTC.

This CDR3 reads CASSVAGGENYEQYF. The CDR3 DNA reads as TGTGCCAGCAGCGTTGCTGGCGGGGAGAACTACGAGCAGTACTTC. The chain has TRBV7-2 and TRBJ2-7; TRBD2 might be the D (6 bases). CDR3 length equals 15 residues. The germline V gene encodes CDR1 SGHTA and CDR2 FQGNSA. V lost 5 bases, J lost 3 bases, and 17 bases lay in between.

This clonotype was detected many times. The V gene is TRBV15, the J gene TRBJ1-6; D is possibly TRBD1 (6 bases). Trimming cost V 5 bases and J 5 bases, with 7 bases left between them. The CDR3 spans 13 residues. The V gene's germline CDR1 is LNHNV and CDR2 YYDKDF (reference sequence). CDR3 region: CATSAGDNSPLHF. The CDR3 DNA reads TGTGCCACCAGCGCAGGGGATAATTCACCCCTCCACTTT.

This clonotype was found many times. In DNA, the CDR3 is TGCAGTGCCCAGATCGAGACACATGACTATGGCTACACCTTC. Amino acids: CSAQIETHDYGYTF. The genes are TRBV20-1 and TRBJ1-2; no reliable D call. The ends were cut back, 6 bases at V and 3 bases at J, with 17 bases in the middle. The CDR3 has 14 amino acids. Germline V gene data show CDR1 as DFQATT and CDR2 as SNEGSKA (reference sequence).

CDR3 sequence (DNA): TGTGCCAGCAGTGGGACTAGCGGCATGTCCTACGAGCAGTACTTC. Residues: CASSGTSGMSYEQYF. This sequence joins TRBV2 and TRBJ2-7; TRBD2 matches at 10 bases. The trim removed 4 bases at V and 1 base at J, leaving 4 bases unmatched. Germline CDR1 reads SNHLY; CDR2 reads FYNNEI. The CDR3 length is 15 residues.